Following are 7 T cell receptor beta chains from one sample sequenced in a study of blood T cell repertoires in COVID-19. Produced via immunoSEQ multiplex PCR; TCRdb's table is partial and in-frame only. The data show 200,000 or so clones, around 88% seen once. The sequenced material came from PBMCs or T cells enriched from blood (not recorded which). The receptors stem from a woman aged 40 to 50 with acute COVID-19.

The rearrangement uses TRBV4-2 and TRBJ1-3; D remains ambiguous. This CDR3 spans 18 amino acids. Deletions cut 0 bases from V and 4 bases from J, with 19 bases between. Germline V gives CDR1 LGHNA, CDR2 YNFKEQ. CDR3 nucleotides: TGTGCCAGCAGCCAAGATCGGATAGACACGGTTTGGGGAAACACCATATATTTT. This translates into CASSQDRIDTVWGNTIYF.

This clone was picked up a small number of times. The chain couples TRBV19 to TRBJ2-7; D may be TRBD1 (6 bases). The germline gives CDR1 LNHDA, CDR2 SQIVND (reference sequence). This CDR3 region has 14 residues. Trimming left V 2 bases short and J 3 bases short, with 11 bases between. The CDR3: CASSIQGFNYEQYF. CDR3 bases: TGTGCCAGTAGTATACAGGGGTTTAACTACGAGCAGTACTTC. The full variable domain, rest sourced from reference TRBV19 and TRBJ2-7, is DGGITQSPKYLFRKEGQNVTLSCEQNLNHDAMYWYRQDPGQGLRLIYYSQIVNDFQKGDIAEGYSVSREKKESFPLTVTSAQKNPTAFYLCASSIQGFNYEQYFGPGTRLTVT.

The CDR3 reads CASSQVVQGRQLFF. CDR3 DNA: TGTGCCAGCAGCCAAGTAGTCCAGGGGCGGCAACTGTTTTTT. The V call is TRBV3-1 (or the pseudogene TRBV3-2), the J call TRBJ1-4; tentative D call: TRBD1 (6 bases). Trimming shortened V by 1 base and J by 12 bases, and 15 bases separated the two germline ends. The length of the CDR3 is 14 residues. Germline V gene lookup returns CDR1 LGHDT and CDR2 YNNKEL (reference sequence).

V usage is TRBV10-1 and J usage is TRBJ1-2; D not certain. This CDR3 region has 12 residues. Trimming took 3 bases from V and 5 from J, leaving 7 bases between them. Germline CDR1 is WNHNN and CDR2 is SYGVQD (reference sequence). The CDR3 bases are TGCGCCAGCAGTGATACAGAGTATGGCTACACCTTC. Translated, it gives CASSDTEYGYTF.

The genes are TRBV30 and TRBJ1-2; 10 positions match TRBD1. Trimming removed 4 bases from V and 1 base from J; junction bases left unmatched: 9. Germline CDR1 is GTSNPN and CDR2 is SVGIG (reference sequence). The CDR3 spans 16 residues. The CDR3 nucleotides are TGTGCCTGGATCGGGACAGGGGCCGTGATTAACTATGGCTACACCTTC. This gives the protein CAWIGTGAVINYGYTF.

This clone was found once. The genes are TRBV6-2 or TRBV6-3 and TRBJ2-7; D perhaps matches TRBD1 (5 bases). The CDR3 has 12 amino acids. CDR1 MNHEY and CDR2 SVGEGT come from the germline V gene. Trimming removed 5 bases at V and 3 bases at J, with 8 bases between. CDR3 DNA sequence: TGTGCCAGCAGTGGGCAGGGCTACGAGCAGTACTTC. This sequence encodes CASSGQGYEQYF.

The CDR3: CASSPDRGVSEKLFF. CDR3 DNA sequence: TGTGCCAGCAGCCCAGACAGGGGTGTTAGTGAAAAACTGTTTTTT. The chain combines TRBV7-2 with TRBJ1-4, with 8 bases that match TRBD1. The germline V gene has CDR1 SGHTA and CDR2 FQGNSA. J was trimmed by 7 bases and V by 5 bases; bases with no gene match: 9. The CDR3 contains 15 residues.